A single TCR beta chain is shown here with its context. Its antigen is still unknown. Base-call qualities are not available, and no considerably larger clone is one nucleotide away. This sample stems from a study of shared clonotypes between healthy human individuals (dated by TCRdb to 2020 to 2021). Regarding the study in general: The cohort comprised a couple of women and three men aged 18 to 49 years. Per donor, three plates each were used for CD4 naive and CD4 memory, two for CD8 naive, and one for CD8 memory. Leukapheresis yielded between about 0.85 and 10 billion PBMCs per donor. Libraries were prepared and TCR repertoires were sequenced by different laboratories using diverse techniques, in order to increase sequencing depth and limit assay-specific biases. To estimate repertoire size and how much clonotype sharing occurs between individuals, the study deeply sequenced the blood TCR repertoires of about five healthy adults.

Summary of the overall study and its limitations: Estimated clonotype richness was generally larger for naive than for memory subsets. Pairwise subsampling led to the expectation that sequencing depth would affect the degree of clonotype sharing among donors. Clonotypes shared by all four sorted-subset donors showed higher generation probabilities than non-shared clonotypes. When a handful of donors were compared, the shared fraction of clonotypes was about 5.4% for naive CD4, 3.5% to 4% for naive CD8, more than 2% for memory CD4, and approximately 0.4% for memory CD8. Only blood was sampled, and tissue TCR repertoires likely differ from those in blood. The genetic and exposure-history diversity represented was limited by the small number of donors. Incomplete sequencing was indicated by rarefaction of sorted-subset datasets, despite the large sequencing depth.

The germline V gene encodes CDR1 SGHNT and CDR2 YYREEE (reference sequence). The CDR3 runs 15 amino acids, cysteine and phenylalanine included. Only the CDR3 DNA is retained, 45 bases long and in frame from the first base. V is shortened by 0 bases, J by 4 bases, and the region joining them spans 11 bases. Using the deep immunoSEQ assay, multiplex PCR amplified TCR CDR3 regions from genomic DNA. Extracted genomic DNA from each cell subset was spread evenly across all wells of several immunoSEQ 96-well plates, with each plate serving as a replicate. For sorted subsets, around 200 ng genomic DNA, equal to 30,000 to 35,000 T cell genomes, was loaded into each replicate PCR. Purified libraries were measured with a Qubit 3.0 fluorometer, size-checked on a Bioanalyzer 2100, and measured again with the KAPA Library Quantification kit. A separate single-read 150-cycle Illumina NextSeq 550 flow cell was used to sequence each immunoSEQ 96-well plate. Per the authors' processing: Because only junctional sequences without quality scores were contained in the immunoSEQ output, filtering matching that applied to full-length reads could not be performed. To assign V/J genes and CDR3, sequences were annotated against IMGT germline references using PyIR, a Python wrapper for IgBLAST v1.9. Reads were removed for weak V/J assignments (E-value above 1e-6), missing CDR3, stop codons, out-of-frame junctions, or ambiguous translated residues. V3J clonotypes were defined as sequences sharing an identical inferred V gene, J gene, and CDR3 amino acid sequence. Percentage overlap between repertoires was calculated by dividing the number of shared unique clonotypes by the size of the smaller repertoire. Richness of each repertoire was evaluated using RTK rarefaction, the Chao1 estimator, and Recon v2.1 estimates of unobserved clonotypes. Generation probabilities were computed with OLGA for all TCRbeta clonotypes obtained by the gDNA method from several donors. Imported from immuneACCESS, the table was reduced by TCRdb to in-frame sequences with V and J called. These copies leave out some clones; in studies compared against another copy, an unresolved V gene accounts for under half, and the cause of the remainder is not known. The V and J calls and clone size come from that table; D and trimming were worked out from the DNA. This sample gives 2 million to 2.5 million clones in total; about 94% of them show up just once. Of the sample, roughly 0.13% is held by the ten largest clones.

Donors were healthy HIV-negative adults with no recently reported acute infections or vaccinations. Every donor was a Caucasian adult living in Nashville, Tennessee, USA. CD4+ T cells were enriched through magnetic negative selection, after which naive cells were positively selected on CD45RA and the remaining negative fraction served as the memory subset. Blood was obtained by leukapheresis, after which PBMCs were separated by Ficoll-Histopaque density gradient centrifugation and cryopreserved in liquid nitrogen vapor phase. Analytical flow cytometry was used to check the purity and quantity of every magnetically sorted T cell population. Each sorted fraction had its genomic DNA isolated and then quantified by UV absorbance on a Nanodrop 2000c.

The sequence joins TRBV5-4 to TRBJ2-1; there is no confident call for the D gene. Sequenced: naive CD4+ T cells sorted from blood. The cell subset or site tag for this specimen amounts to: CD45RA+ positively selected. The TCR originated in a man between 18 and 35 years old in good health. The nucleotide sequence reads TGTGCCAGCAGCTTGGGGGCGGCAGCATACAATGAGCAGTTCTTC. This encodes CASSLGAAAYNEQFF.